This is a list of T cell receptor beta chains from one sample in a study of T cells in localized non-small cell lung cancer. TCRdb's copy holds only in-frame clones and misses some; the assay was immunoSEQ multiplex PCR. The sample holds about 59,000 clones, around 90% seen once. The specimen comprised peripheral blood, sampled before any cancer treatment. All receptors derive from a woman aged 40-70 years with stage I lung adenocarcinoma. Both conserved end residues are part of each CDR3. Expanded clones are given a class, and other clones once, few, many or no size at all.

CDR3 protein: CASSRDRGSSSGNTIYF
V gene: TRBV5-1
clone size: NA
J gene: TRBJ1-3

CDR3 protein: CASSREGTGEDNEQFF
V gene: TRBV5-4
clone size: NA
J gene: TRBJ2-1

CDR3 protein: CASSLPGGQGLTDTQYF
V gene: TRBV28
clone size: NA
J gene: TRBJ2-3

CDR3 protein: CASSYGEGRTEAFF
V gene: TRBV6-5
clone size: few
J gene: TRBJ1-1

CDR3 protein: CASSLGEAGSTDTQYF
V gene: TRBV5-1
clone size: once
J gene: TRBJ2-3

CDR3 protein: CASSYSNRGGENTIYF
V gene: TRBV6-5
clone size: NA
J gene: TRBJ1-3

CDR3 protein: CASSLARGGYNTDTQYF
V gene: TRBV7-6
clone size: NA
J gene: TRBJ2-3

CDR3 protein: CASSPGGVGQPQHF
V gene: TRBV4-2
clone size: NA
J gene: TRBJ1-5

CDR3 protein: CASSLMTRKTGEQFF
V gene: TRBV5-5
clone size: NA
J gene: TRBJ2-1

CDR3 protein: CASRTSGSSYEQYF
V gene: TRBV28
clone size: NA
J gene: NA

CDR3 protein: CASSLREETQYF
V gene: TRBV5-1
clone size: NA
J gene: TRBJ2-5

CDR3 protein: CASSSQTLAAETQYF
V gene: TRBV7-6
clone size: NA
J gene: TRBJ2-5

CDR3 protein: CASGSSYNSPLHF
V gene: TRBV6-5
clone size: NA
J gene: TRBJ1-6

CDR3 protein: CASSLGLENYGYTF
V gene: TRBV7-9
clone size: NA
J gene: TRBJ1-2

CDR3 protein: CAWTGIASGEAFF
V gene: TRBV30
clone size: NA
J gene: TRBJ1-1

CDR3 protein: CASSNQNTGLTEAFF
V gene: TRBV6-6
clone size: NA
J gene: TRBJ1-1

CDR3 protein: CASSLAGAMAKNIQYF
V gene: TRBV5-1
clone size: once
J gene: TRBJ2-4

CDR3 protein: CASSFGQGGYNEQFF
V gene: TRBV2
clone size: NA
J gene: TRBJ2-1

CDR3 protein: CSVGTYSTDTQYF
V gene: TRBV29-1
clone size: NA
J gene: TRBJ2-3

CDR3 protein: CASSTLGTGGSEAFF
V gene: TRBV19
clone size: few
J gene: TRBJ1-1

CDR3 protein: CASSVSDTRGTEAFF
V gene: TRBV9
clone size: NA
J gene: TRBJ1-1

CDR3 protein: CASSLDPGSTGELFF
V gene: TRBV5-1
clone size: NA
J gene: TRBJ2-2

CDR3 protein: CASSWTGEPNTEAFF
V gene: TRBV5-1
clone size: NA
J gene: TRBJ1-1

CDR3 protein: CASTFSGGEQFF
V gene: TRBV7-9
clone size: NA
J gene: TRBJ2-1

CDR3 protein: CASSQDGRGSPLHF
V gene: TRBV7-9
clone size: NA
J gene: TRBJ1-6

CDR3 protein: CASSLGEGAYNEQFF
V gene: TRBV5-1
clone size: NA
J gene: TRBJ2-1

CDR3 protein: CAWMANTEAFF
V gene: TRBV30
clone size: NA
J gene: TRBJ1-1

CDR3 protein: CASSSSNTEAFF
V gene: TRBV7-9
clone size: NA
J gene: TRBJ1-1

CDR3 protein: CAISERDNSPLHF
V gene: TRBV10-3
clone size: NA
J gene: TRBJ1-6

CDR3 protein: CASSMEKGGPSTDTQYF
V gene: TRBV19
clone size: NA
J gene: TRBJ2-3

CDR3 protein: CSASSGVSYNEQFF
V gene: TRBV29-1
clone size: NA
J gene: TRBJ2-1

CDR3 protein: CASSPSGEETQYF
V gene: TRBV18
clone size: NA
J gene: TRBJ2-5

CDR3 protein: CASSWDRTSNQPQHF
V gene: TRBV4-2
clone size: NA
J gene: TRBJ1-5

CDR3 protein: CASSPGDRGYEQYF
V gene: TRBV18
clone size: NA
J gene: TRBJ2-7

CDR3 protein: CASRGGGITGTSDTTGELFF
V gene: TRBV5-4
clone size: NA
J gene: TRBJ2-2

CDR3 protein: CASSLVAGNDGYTF
V gene: TRBV5-1
clone size: NA
J gene: TRBJ1-2

CDR3 protein: CASRPIQGELFF
V gene: TRBV19
clone size: once
J gene: TRBJ2-2

CDR3 protein: CASSARDSAWGEQYF
V gene: TRBV9
clone size: NA
J gene: TRBJ2-7

CDR3 protein: CSARPNTEAFF
V gene: TRBV20-1
clone size: NA
J gene: TRBJ1-1

CDR3 protein: CASSKGLPGHEQFF
V gene: TRBV5-6
clone size: NA
J gene: TRBJ2-1

CDR3 protein: CASRSDAGELFF
V gene: TRBV6-1
clone size: NA
J gene: TRBJ2-2

CDR3 protein: CAISEYREEETQYF
V gene: TRBV10-3
clone size: NA
J gene: TRBJ2-5